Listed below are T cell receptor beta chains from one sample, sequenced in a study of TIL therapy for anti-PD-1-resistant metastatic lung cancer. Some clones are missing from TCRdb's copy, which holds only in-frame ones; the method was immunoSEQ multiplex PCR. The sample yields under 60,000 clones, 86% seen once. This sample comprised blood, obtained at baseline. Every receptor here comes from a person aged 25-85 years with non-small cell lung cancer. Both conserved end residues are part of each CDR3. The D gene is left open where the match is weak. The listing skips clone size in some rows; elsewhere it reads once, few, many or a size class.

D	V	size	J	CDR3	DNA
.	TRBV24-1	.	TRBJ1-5	CATSDPTLSNQPQHF	TGTGCCACCAGTGATCCGACACTTAGCAATCAGCCCCAGCATTTT
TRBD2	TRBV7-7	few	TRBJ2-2	CASGGPSGTTGELFF	TGTGCCAGCGGAGGACCTAGCGGTACCACCGGGGAGCTGTTTTTT
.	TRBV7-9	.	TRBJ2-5	CASNRDSRQETQYF	TGTGCCAGCAACCGGGACTCCAGACAAGAGACCCAGTACTTC
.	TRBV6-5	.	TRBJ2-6	CASSYKGTGANVLTF	TGTGCCAGCAGTTACAAGGGTACTGGGGCCAACGTCCTGACTTTC
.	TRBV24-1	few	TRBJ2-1	CATRGSYNEQFF	TGTGCCACCAGGGGGTCCTACAATGAGCAGTTCTTC
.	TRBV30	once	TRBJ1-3	CASILGGNTIYF	TGTGCCTCTATTCTGGGGGGAAACACCATATATTTT
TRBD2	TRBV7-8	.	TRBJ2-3	CASRLAGVRTDTQYF	TGTGCCAGCAGGTTAGCGGGAGTTCGCACAGATACGCAGTATTTT
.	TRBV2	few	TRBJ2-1	CASSVRGVSNNEQFF	TGTGCCAGCAGTGTAAGGGGAGTGAGTAATAATGAGCAGTTCTTC
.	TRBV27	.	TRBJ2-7	CASSLSSGGEQYF	TGTGCCAGCAGTTTATCATCTGGGGGCGAGCAGTACTTC
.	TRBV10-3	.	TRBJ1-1	CATGQRNTEAFF	TGTGCCACAGGACAGAGGAACACTGAAGCTTTCTTT
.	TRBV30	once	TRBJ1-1	CACRGGNTEAFF	TGTGCCTGCCGCGGGGGGAACACTGAAGCTTTCTTT
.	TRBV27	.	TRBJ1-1	CASSLMRERYTEAFF	TGTGCCAGCAGTTTAATGAGAGAGCGGTACACTGAAGCTTTCTTT
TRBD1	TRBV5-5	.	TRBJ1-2	CASSSSLDRGKVGYTF	TGTGCCAGCAGCTCCAGCCTTGACAGGGGTAAAGTTGGCTACACCTTC
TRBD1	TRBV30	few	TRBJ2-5	CAWRAPGTAKTQYF	TGTGCCTGGAGGGCTCCCGGGACAGCCAAGACCCAGTACTTC
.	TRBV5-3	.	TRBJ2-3	CARSSEDTQYF	TGTGCCAGAAGCAGCGAGGATACGCAGTATTTT
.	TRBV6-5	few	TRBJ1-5	CASSYSAASVYQPQHF	TGTGCCAGCAGTTACTCCGCAGCGTCGGTCTACCAGCCCCAGCATTTT
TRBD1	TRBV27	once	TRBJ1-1	CASSFGAGGGTEAFF	TGTGCCAGCAGTTTTGGAGCAGGGGGTGGAACTGAAGCTTTCTTT
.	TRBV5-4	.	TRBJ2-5	CASSLDIGVETQYF	TGTGCCAGCAGCTTGGACATTGGGGTAGAGACCCAGTACTTC
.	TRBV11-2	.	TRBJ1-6	CASSPAHGYGNSPLHF	TGTGCCAGCAGCCCCGCACATGGCTATGGAAATTCACCCCTCCACTTT
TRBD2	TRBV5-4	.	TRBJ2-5	CASTPAVGLAGPVETQYF	TGTGCCAGCACCCCCGCTGTGGGACTAGCGGGACCCGTTGAGACCCAGTACTTC
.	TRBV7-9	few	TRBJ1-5	CASSLGQISNQPQHF	TGTGCCAGCAGCTTAGGTCAAATTAGCAATCAGCCCCAGCATTTT
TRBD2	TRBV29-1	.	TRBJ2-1	CSDHSGSSYNEQFF	TGCAGCGACCATAGCGGGAGCTCCTACAATGAGCAGTTCTTC
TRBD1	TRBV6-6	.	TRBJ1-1	CASRLQGQGPSAEAFF	TGTGCCAGCAGGCTCCAGGGACAGGGTCCTTCGGCTGAAGCTTTCTTT
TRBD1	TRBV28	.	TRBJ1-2	CASTPPTGTGVYGYTF	TGTGCCAGCACCCCCCCAACCGGAACAGGGGTTTATGGCTACACCTTC
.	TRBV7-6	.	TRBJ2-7	CASSLIMRRADSYEQYF	TGTGCCAGCAGCTTAATCATGCGGCGGGCAGACTCCTACGAGCAGTACTTC
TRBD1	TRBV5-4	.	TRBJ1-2	CASSNRDRGPNYGYTF	TGTGCCAGCAGCAACCGGGACAGGGGGCCCAACTATGGCTACACCTTC
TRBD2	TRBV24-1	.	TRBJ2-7	CATQFGGLAGQLYEQYF	TGTGCCACCCAATTCGGGGGACTAGCGGGCCAGCTCTACGAGCAGTACTTC
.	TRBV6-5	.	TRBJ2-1	CASIQGPRDNEQFF	TGTGCCAGCATTCAGGGTCCCAGGGATAATGAGCAGTTCTTC